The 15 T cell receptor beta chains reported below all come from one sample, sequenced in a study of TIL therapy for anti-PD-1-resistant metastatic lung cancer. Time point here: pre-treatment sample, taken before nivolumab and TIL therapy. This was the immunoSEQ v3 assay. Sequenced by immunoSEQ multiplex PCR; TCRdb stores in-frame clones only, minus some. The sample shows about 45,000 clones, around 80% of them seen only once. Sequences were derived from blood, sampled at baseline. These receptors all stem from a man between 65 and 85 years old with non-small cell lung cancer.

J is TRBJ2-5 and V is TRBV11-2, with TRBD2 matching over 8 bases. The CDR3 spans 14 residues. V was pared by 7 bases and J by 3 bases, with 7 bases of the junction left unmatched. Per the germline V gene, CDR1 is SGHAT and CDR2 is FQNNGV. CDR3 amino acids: CASNILADKETQYF. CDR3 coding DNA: TGTGCCAGCAATATACTAGCGGACAAAGAGACCCAGTACTTC.

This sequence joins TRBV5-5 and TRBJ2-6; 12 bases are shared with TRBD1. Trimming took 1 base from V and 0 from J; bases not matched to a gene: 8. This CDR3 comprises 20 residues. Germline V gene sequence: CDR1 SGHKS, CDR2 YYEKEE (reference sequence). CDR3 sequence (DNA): TGTGCCAGCAGCTTGTTGGGGACAGGGGGCGCGCACTCTGGGGCCAACGTCCTGACTTTC. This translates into CASSLLGTGGAHSGANVLTF.

The CDR3 loop reads CASSLRWDTQYF. For the CDR3, the DNA is TGTGCCAGCAGTTTAAGGTGGGATACGCAGTATTTT. The V and J genes are TRBV28 and TRBJ2-3; D gene uncertain. This CDR3 is built from 12 residues. The germline V gene has CDR1 MDHEN and CDR2 SYDVKM. V was pared by 2 bases and J by 6 bases, with 6 bases between.

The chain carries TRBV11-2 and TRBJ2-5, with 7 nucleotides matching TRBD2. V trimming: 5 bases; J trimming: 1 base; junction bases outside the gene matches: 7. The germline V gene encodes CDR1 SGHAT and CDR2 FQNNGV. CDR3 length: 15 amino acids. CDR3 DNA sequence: TGTGCCAGCAGCCTCGATGGCGGGGGCCAAGAGACCCAGTACTTC. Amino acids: CASSLDGGGQETQYF.

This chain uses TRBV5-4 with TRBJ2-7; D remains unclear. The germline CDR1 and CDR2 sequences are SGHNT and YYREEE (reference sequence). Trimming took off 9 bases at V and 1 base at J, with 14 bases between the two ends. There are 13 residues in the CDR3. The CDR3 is CATNKGSSYEQYF. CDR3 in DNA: TGTGCCACCAATAAGGGCAGTTCCTACGAGCAGTACTTC.

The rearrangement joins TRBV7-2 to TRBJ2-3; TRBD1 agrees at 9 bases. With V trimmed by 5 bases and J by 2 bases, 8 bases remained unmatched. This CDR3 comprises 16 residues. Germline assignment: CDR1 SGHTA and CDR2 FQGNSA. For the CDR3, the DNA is TGTGCCAGCAGCGCAGCGGGACAGGGCTCCACAGATACGCAGTATTTT. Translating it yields CASSAAGQGSTDTQYF.

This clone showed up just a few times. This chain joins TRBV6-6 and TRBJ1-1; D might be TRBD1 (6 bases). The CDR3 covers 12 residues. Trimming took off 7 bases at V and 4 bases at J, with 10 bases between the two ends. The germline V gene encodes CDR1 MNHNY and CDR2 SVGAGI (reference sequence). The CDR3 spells CASTSGVTEAFF. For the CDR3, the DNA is TGTGCCAGCACCTCAGGGGTCACTGAAGCTTTCTTT.

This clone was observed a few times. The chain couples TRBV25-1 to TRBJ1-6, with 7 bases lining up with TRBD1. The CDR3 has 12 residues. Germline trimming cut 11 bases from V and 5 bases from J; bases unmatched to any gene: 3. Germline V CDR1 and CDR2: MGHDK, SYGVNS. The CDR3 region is CAAGQHNSPLHF. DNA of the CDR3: TGTGCCGCGGGACAGCATAATTCACCCCTCCACTTT.

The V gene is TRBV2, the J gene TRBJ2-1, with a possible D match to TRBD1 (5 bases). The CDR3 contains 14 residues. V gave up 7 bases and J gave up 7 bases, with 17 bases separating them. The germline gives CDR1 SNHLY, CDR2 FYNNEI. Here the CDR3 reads CASKESGKSNEQFF. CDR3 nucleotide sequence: TGTGCCAGCAAGGAGTCAGGGAAATCAAATGAGCAGTTCTTC.

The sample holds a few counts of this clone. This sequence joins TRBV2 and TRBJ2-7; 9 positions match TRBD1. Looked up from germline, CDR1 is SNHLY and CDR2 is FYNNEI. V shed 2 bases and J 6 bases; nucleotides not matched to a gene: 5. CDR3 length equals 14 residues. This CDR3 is CASSEILTGGEQYF. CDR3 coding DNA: TGTGCCAGCAGTGAAATTTTGACAGGGGGCGAGCAGTACTTC.

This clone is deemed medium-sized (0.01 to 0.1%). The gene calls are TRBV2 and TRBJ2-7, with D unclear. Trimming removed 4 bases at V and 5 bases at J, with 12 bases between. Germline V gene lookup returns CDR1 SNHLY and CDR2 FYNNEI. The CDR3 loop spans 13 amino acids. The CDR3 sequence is CASSGQSLDEQYF. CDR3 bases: TGTGCCAGCAGTGGGCAGTCGTTGGACGAGCAGTACTTC.

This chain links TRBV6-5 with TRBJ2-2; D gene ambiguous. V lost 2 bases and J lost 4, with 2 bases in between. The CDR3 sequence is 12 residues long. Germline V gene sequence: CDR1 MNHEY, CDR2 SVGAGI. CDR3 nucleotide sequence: TGTGCCAGCAGTTACACCACCGGGGAGCTGTTTTTT. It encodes CASSYTTGELFF.

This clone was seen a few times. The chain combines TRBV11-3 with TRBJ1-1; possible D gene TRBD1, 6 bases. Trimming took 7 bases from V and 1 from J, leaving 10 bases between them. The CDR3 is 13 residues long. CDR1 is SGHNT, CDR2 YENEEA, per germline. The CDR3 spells CASKQGGNTEAFF. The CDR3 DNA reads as TGTGCCAGCAAACAGGGTGGGAACACTGAAGCTTTCTTT.

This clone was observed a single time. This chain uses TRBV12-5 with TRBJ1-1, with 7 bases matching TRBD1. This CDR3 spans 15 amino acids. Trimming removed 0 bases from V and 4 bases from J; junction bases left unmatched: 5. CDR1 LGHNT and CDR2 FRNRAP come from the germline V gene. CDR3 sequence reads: CASGLVKGQSTEAFF. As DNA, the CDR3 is TGTGCTAGTGGTTTGGTAAAGGGACAGTCCACTGAAGCTTTCTTT.

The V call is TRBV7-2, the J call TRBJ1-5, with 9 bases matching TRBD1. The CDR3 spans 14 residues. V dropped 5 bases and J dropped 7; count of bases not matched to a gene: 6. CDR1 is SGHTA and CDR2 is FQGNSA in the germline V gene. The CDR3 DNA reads TGTGCCAGCAGCCCGGGACAGGGCAGCCAGCCCCAGCATTTT. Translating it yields CASSPGQGSQPQHF.